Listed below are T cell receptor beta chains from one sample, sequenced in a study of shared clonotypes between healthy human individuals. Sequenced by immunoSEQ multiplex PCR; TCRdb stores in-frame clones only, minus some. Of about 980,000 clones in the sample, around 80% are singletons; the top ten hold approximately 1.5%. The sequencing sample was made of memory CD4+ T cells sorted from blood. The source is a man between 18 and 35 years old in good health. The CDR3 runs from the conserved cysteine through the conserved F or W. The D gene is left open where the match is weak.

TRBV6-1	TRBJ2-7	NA	CASSEGEGLLFPEQYF
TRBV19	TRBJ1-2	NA	CASRTAGAQGGYTF
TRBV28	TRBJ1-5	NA	CASSFGHNQPQHF
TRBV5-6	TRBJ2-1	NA	CASSKRARDEQFF
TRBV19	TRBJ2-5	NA	CASSETFLAPQYF
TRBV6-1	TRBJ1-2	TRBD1	CASSLSTGGYGYTF
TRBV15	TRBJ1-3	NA	CATSRDLGAGNTIYF
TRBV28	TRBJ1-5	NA	CASSPRGNQPQHF
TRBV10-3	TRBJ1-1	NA	CAINGDGDDGAFF
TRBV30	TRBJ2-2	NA	CAWVPGTANTGELFF
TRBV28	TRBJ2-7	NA	CASSLGTGSWEQYF
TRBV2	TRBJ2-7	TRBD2	CASVLAGGSSYEQYF
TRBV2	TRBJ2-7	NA	CASSENFEGYEQYF
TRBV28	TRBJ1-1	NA	CASSSGVEAFF
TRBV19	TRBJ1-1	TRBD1	CASRFGTGDTTNTEAFF
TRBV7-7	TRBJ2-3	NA	CASSSLTGTDTQYF
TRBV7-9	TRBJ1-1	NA	CASSLPRGVTEAFF
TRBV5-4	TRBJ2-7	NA	CASSAPSPSEQYF
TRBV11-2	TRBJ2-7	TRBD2	CASSSHPGGVYEQYF
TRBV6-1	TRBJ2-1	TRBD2	CASSPGTSGHNEQFF
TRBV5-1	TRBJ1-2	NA	CASSLDSKGYGYTF
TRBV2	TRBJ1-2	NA	CASTHNRGARDGYTF
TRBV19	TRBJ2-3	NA	CASSILQAGGTDTQYF